This T cell receptor beta chain was profiled in a study of OX40 agonist ivuxolimab in advanced cancers. Germline assignment: CDR1 MNHNS and CDR2 SASEGT. Trimming pared 10 bases from V and 1 base from J, leaving 11 bases between. The CDR3 totals 14 residues. Generated by immunoSEQ multiplex PCR, the TCRdb table keeps only in-frame clones and is missing some. The sample has 45,000 to 60,000 clones; approximately 87% are singletons. Enrollment shut out patients with autoimmune disease history or systemic immunosuppression. The receptor was derived from an adult with an advanced solid tumor such as melanoma, head and neck, liver or kidney cancer. Sequencing was performed on CD4+ or CD8+ T cells sorted from blood, taken in a trial of the OX40 agonist ivuxolimab. The rearrangement links TRBV6-1 to TRBJ2-6; D might be TRBD2 (6 bases). CDR3 in DNA: TGTGCCACCACGGCGGGGTCTGGGGCCAACGTCCTGACTTTC. Protein product: CATTAGSGANVLTF.